This is a list of T cell receptor beta chains from one sample in a study of siplizumab effects on memory and regulatory T cells. Generated by immunoSEQ multiplex PCR, the TCRdb table keeps only in-frame clones and is missing some. The data contain 13,000 to 15,000 clones, about 46% of them singletons. Their recognized antigens are unknown. The sequenced sample consisted of CFSE-low (dividing) CD4+ T cells sorted from an allogeneic mixed lymphocyte reaction. The receptors originated from a human donor in good health; the cells came from an allogeneic mixed lymphocyte reaction. CDR3s include the opening cysteine and the closing phenylalanine or tryptophan. The D gene is left open where the match is weak. Only part of the rows carry a size: once, few, many, or a class if the clone is expanded.

.,TRBV18,.,TRBJ2-5,TGTGCCAGCTCACGTTTTCTGGACGGAGCTGAGACCCAGTACTTC,CASSRFLDGAETQYF
TRBD2,TRBV30,few,TRBJ2-3,TGTGCCTGGAGGACTAGCGGGACAAATACGCAGTATTTT,CAWRTSGTNTQYF
.,TRBV18,.,TRBJ2-1,TGTGCCAGCTCACGGGACATTGAGCAGTTCTTC,CASSRDIEQFF
.,TRBV7-3,.,TRBJ2-5,TGTGCCAGCAGCTTAGGGGCACAAGAGACCCAGTACTTC,CASSLGAQETQYF
.,TRBV11-3,.,TRBJ2-7,TGTGCCAGCAGCTTGGGTGTCTACGAGCAGTACTTC,CASSLGVYEQYF
.,TRBV19,.,TRBJ2-2,TGTGCCAGTAGTGAAAAAACCCCCATGAACACCGGGGAGCTGTTTTTT,CASSEKTPMNTGELFF
.,TRBV7-9,.,TRBJ2-7,TGTGCCAGCAGCTTAAATTACCTACCCTACGAGCAGTACTTC,CASSLNYLPYEQYF
.,TRBV21-1,few,TRBJ2-7,TGTGCCAGCAGCAAGTTCCTAGAAAGCTCCTACGAGCAGTACTTC,CASSKFLESSYEQYF
.,TRBV19,few,TRBJ1-5,TGTGCCAGTACCAACCGACACGGAAATCAGCCCCAGCATTTT,CASTNRHGNQPQHF
.,TRBV19,.,TRBJ2-1,TGTGCCAGTAAGCAGGGGAACAGGAATGAGCAGTTCTTC,CASKQGNRNEQFF
TRBD1,TRBV18,once,TRBJ1-1,TGTGCCAGCTCCCGGGACAGGGGAGTTGGCACTGAAGCTTTCTTT,CASSRDRGVGTEAFF
.,TRBV2,.,TRBJ2-7,TGTGCCAGCAGTCGGACAGTCTACGAGCAGTACTTC,CASSRTVYEQYF
TRBD2,TRBV27,.,TRBJ2-2,TGTGCCAGCAGTTTAAAGGCTAGCGGTGTTAACACCGGGGAGCTGTTTTTT,CASSLKASGVNTGELFF
TRBD1,TRBV18,.,TRBJ1-2,TGTGCCAGCTCACCGGGACAGAGTTATGGCTACACCTTC,CASSPGQSYGYTF
TRBD2,TRBV30,.,TRBJ2-5,TGTGCCTGGAGTACTAGCGAGCTAGCCGTTGAGTACTTC,CAWSTSELAVEYF
.,TRBV9,few,TRBJ2-5,TGTGCCAGCAGCGCAACAGAGACCCAGTACTTC,CASSATETQYF
.,TRBV2,.,TRBJ2-1,TGTGCCAGCAGTGCTTCTAGCGCGAACAATGAGCAGTTCTTC,CASSASSANNEQFF
.,TRBV4-2,few,TRBJ2-3,TGTGCCAGCAGCCAAGTCCTGGATACGCAGTATTTT,CASSQVLDTQYF
.,TRBV6-5,.,TRBJ2-3,TGTGCCAGCAGGGTTGCAGATACGCAGTATTTT,CASRVADTQYF
TRBD1,TRBV28,.,TRBJ1-2,TGTGCCAGCAGCTCAACTGGACAGGGGAACTATGGCTACACCTTC,CASSSTGQGNYGYTF
.,TRBV5-1,few,TRBJ1-3,TGCGCCAGCAGCTTGGGGGGCTCTGGAAACACCATATATTTT,CASSLGGSGNTIYF
.,TRBV11-3,few,TRBJ1-2,TGTGCCAGCAGCTCATCCGACTATGGCTACACCTTC,CASSSSDYGYTF
TRBD2,TRBV4-2,.,TRBJ2-3,TGTGCCAGCAGCCAAGGCCCGACTAGCCTGGATACGCAGTATTTT,CASSQGPTSLDTQYF
.,TRBV30,few,TRBJ2-6,TGTGCCTGGAGTGCTAAGGACAGCTCTGGGGCCAACGTCCTGACTTTC,CAWSAKDSSGANVLTF
TRBD2,TRBV7-9,few,TRBJ2-7,TGTGCCAGCAGCGGGGGACTAGCGGGAATAGAGGAGCAGTACTTC,CASSGGLAGIEEQYF
.,TRBV20-1,medium-sized,TRBJ1-4,TGCAGTGCCGAGTTTGGGGAAAAACTGTTTTTT,CSAEFGEKLFF
.,TRBV6-5,medium-sized,TRBJ2-7,TGTGCCAGCAGAAAGACTAGTTCCGAGCAGTACTTC,CASRKTSSEQYF
.,TRBV15,.,TRBJ2-7,TGTGCCACCAGCAGAGATACGGGCTACGAGCAGTACTTC,CATSRDTGYEQYF
.,TRBV30,.,TRBJ1-6,TGTGCCTGGACCGGGGCGTCCTATAATTCACCCCTCCACTTT,CAWTGASYNSPLHF
TRBD2,TRBV27,.,TRBJ2-7,TGTGCCAGCAGTTTAGGGACTACTTACGAGCAGTACTTC,CASSLGTTYEQYF
TRBD2,TRBV5-1,few,TRBJ2-5,TGCGCCAGCACCCCTCTAGCGGGGGGGCTTGGGGAGACCCAGTACTTC,CASTPLAGGLGETQYF
TRBD1,TRBV28,.,TRBJ2-4,TGTGCCAGCAGCGACCGGGACAGGGTGGACATTCAGTACTTC,CASSDRDRVDIQYF
.,TRBV11-3,.,TRBJ1-1,TGTGCCAGCAGCGATAGGGGGGGTGTGAACACTGAAGCTTTCTTT,CASSDRGGVNTEAFF
.,TRBV19,.,TRBJ2-7,TGTGCCAGTAGGGAGGGAGCTGGTGAGCAGTACTTC,CASREGAGEQYF
.,TRBV7-6,.,TRBJ2-2,TGTGCCAGCAGCTTTAGTATCGGTGGCGGGGAGCTGTTTTTT,CASSFSIGGGELFF
.,TRBV6-1,medium-sized,TRBJ1-5,TGTGCCAGTAGGACATTCCCTAGCAATCAGCCCCAGCATTTT,CASRTFPSNQPQHF
.,TRBV5-6,few,TRBJ2-7,TGTGCCAGCAGCTTGACAGGGGGAGGGGACGAGCAGTACTTC,CASSLTGGGDEQYF
.,TRBV5-1,few,TRBJ2-2,TGCGCCAGCAGCTTGGGGTGGGCGACGCAGCTGTTTTTT,CASSLGWATQLFF
.,TRBV6-1,few,TRBJ2-1,TGTGCCAGCAGCCCCACCCGTCGCGAGCAGTTCTTC,CASSPTRREQFF
TRBD1,TRBV7-6,few,TRBJ2-5,TGTGCCAGCAGCTTTGGGACAGGGGCAGAGACCCAGTACTTC,CASSFGTGAETQYF
.,TRBV4-1,few,TRBJ1-5,TGCGCCAGCAGCCAAGTTGTGTTTCTTAGCAATCAGCCCCAGCATTTT,CASSQVVFLSNQPQHF
.,TRBV5-5,.,TRBJ2-7,TGTGCCAGCAGCTTGGTCGCGTCAGGGTACGAGCAGTACTTC,CASSLVASGYEQYF
TRBD2,TRBV18,few,TRBJ2-1,TGTGCCAGCTCAGCGGGGGGTAGCTCCTACAATGAGCAGTTCTTC,CASSAGGSSYNEQFF
TRBD1,TRBV10-2,.,TRBJ1-1,TGCGCCGGGGGACAGAAAATGAACACTGAAGCTTTCTTT,CAGGQKMNTEAFF
.,TRBV5-4,once,TRBJ1-2,TGTGCCAGCAGCTTGGTAGGGCGCTATGGCTACACCTTC,CASSLVGRYGYTF
.,TRBV27,few,TRBJ1-2,TGTGCCAGCAGTTCCCCGTTTTCGAGCTATGGCTACACCTTC,CASSSPFSSYGYTF
.,TRBV10-1,.,TRBJ1-4,TGCGCCAGCAGTGAGCCCTTGGGACCGATTAATGAAAAACTGTTTTTT,CASSEPLGPINEKLFF
.,TRBV5-6,.,TRBJ1-4,TGTGCCAGCAGCTTGGGGGGGCTGGTTACAACTAATGAAAAACTGTTTTTT,CASSLGGLVTTNEKLFF
TRBD1,TRBV29-1,.,TRBJ2-6,TGCAGCGTTCGCCCCGGGACAGGATGGACTGGGGCCAACGTCCTGACTTTC,CSVRPGTGWTGANVLTF
.,TRBV15,few,TRBJ1-6,TGTGCCACCAGCAGAGATTCGGGACGGCGTACACCCCTCCACTTT,CATSRDSGRRTPLHF
.,TRBV6-5,.,TRBJ2-3,TGTGCCAGCAGTTATCGCGCCGGAGATACGCAGTATTTT,CASSYRAGDTQYF
.,TRBV4-2,few,TRBJ1-1,TGTGCCAGCAGCCAAGGAGTTATGACTGAAGCTTTCTTT,CASSQGVMTEAFF
TRBD1,TRBV10-3,.,TRBJ2-7,TGTGCCATCAGGGGGACAGCCTCCTACGAGCAGTACTTC,CAIRGTASYEQYF
TRBD1,TRBV2,few,TRBJ1-1,TGTGCCAGCACACGACAGGGTCTTGAAGCTTTCTTT,CASTRQGLEAFF
TRBD2,TRBV9,few,TRBJ2-1,TGTGCCAGCAGCGTAGTAATTAGCGGGAGGGTCAATGAGCAGTTCTTC,CASSVVISGRVNEQFF
.,TRBV19,.,TRBJ1-2,TGTGCCAGTAGTGTTGGACAGTTCGGTGGCTACACCTTC,CASSVGQFGGYTF